Included here is one T cell receptor beta chain sequence, with context. It was with 60 Vbeta and 13 Jbeta primers that the PCR ran. Sequenced by immunoSEQ multiplex PCR; TCRdb stores in-frame clones only, minus some. The sample has about 50,000 clones. The CDR3 is 14 amino acids. The trim removed 0 bases at V and 9 bases at J, leaving 6 bases unmatched. Germline loops: CDR1 SGHKS, CDR2 YYEKEE (reference sequence). The record originates from a study of cytomegalovirus exposure and HLA in healthy donors. The sequencing input was PBMCs. This clonotype originated in a woman younger than 35 in good health and CMV-seronegative. The rearrangement uses TRBV5-5 and TRBJ1-5; 7 bases fit TRBD1. The CDR3 here is CASSLDLGGGPQHF. The CDR3 DNA sequence: TGTGCCAGCAGCTTGGATCTAGGGGGCGGGCCCCAGCATTTT. The variable domain in full, with the rest retrieved from reference TRBV5-5 and TRBJ1-5, is DAGVTQSPTHLIKTRGQQVTLRCSPISGHKSVSWYQQVLGQGPQFIFQYYEKEERGRGNFPDRFSARQFPNYSSELNVNALLLGDSALYLCASSLDLGGGPQHFGDGTRLSIL.